The clone carrying this T cell receptor beta chain was detected many times. Its target is unknown. This sequence may be a read error, since a much larger clone differs from it by one base. Preparation of TCR beta libraries was done by quantitative 5'-RACE with molecular barcodes. MiXCR, run by TCRdb on the 5' RACE reads, gives a single entry per CDR3 protein. The profile shows tens of thousands of distinct CDR3 sequences, around 7.2% of them singletons. The entry originates in a study of CD8 T cells in ankylosing spondylitis. Notes on the study in general: Disease-linked clones proved CD8+ and comparatively uncommon in peripheral blood. Some motif variants were previously reported in reactive arthritis synovial fluid and blood. Disease-associated clones were reportedly significantly overrepresented in matched ankylosing spondylitis synovial fluid.

The CDR3 length is 13 residues. Trimming took off 5 bases at V and 11 bases at J, with 16 bases between the two ends. This receptor was obtained from a male donor with ankylosing spondylitis or in good health (not recorded which). Specimen: blood, either unsorted or a sorted T cell fraction (not recorded which). The V call is TRBV12-3 or TRBV12-4, the J call TRBJ2-1; no firm D call. CDR3 in amino acids: CASSVAGLRKQFF. The CDR3 coding sequence is TGTGCCAGCAGTGTCGCTGGCTTGAGAAAGCAGTTCTTC.